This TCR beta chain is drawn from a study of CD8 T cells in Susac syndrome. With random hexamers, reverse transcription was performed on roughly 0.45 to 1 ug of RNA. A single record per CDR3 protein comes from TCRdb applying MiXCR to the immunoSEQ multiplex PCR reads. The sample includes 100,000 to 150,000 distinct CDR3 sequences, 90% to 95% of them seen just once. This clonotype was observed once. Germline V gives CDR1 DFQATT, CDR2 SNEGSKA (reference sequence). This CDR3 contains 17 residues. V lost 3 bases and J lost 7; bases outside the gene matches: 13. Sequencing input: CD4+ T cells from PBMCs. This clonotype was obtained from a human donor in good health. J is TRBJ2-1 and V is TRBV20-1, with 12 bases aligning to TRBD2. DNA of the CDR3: TGCAGTGCTAGTAAATCGACTAGCGGGAGTCTCATTAATGAGCAGTTCTTC. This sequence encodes CSASKSTSGSLINEQFF.